One and the same sample provided the 2 T cell receptor beta chains below, sequenced in a study of CD8 T cells in ankylosing spondylitis. TCRdb re-analysed the 5' RACE reads in MiXCR, keeping a single row per CDR3 protein. The sample lists about 240,000 distinct CDR3 sequences; approximately 9% were seen once. Material for sequencing was blood, either unsorted or a sorted T cell fraction (not recorded which). Receptor source: a male donor with ankylosing spondylitis or in good health (not recorded which).

This clonotype was counted between two and nine times. This rearrangement joins TRBV20-1 to TRBJ2-7, with 7 nucleotides matching TRBD1. In germline, CDR1 is DFQATT, CDR2 SNEGSKA (reference sequence). The CDR3 loop spans 13 amino acids. V shed 6 bases and J 6 bases; nucleotides not matched to a gene: 11. This chain's CDR3 is CSATRQGNGEQYF. The CDR3 nucleotides read TGCAGTGCAACCCGACAGGGAAATGGCGAGCAGTACTTC.

This clonotype was seen repeatedly, ten times or more. The DNA of the CDR3 is TGTGCCAGCAGTCCCCCGGGCCTTAACTACAATGAGCAGTTCTTC. It encodes CASSPPGLNYNEQFF. The V call is TRBV6-1, the J call TRBJ2-1; D gene uncertain. Germline CDR1 and CDR2: MNHNS and SASEGT. V gave up 5 bases and J gave up 3 bases, with 14 bases separating them. This CDR3 has 15 amino acids.